The clone carrying this TCR beta chain was counted only a few times. V gave up 3 bases and J gave up 2 bases, with 13 bases separating them. The CDR3 consists of 15 residues. Germline loops: CDR1 LNHNV, CDR2 YYDKDF (reference sequence). The data are from a study of patients and donors after allogeneic stem cell transplantation. MiXCR, run by TCRdb on the RT-PCR reads, gives a single entry per CDR3 protein. The sample yields about 210,000 distinct CDR3 sequences, 38% seen once. The sequence derives from a human donor who was either an allogeneic HSCT recipient or a stem cell or donor lymphocyte infusion donor (not recorded which). It is not recorded whose cells these are; they may come from a transplant donor. The sequencing input was blood, either unsorted or a sorted T cell fraction (not recorded which). The chain joins TRBV15 to TRBJ1-1, with D possibly being TRBD1 (6 bases). The CDR3 loop reads CATSSLTGVNTEAFF. The CDR3 DNA follows: TGTGCCACCAGCAGTCTGACAGGCGTTAACACTGAAGCTTTCTTT.